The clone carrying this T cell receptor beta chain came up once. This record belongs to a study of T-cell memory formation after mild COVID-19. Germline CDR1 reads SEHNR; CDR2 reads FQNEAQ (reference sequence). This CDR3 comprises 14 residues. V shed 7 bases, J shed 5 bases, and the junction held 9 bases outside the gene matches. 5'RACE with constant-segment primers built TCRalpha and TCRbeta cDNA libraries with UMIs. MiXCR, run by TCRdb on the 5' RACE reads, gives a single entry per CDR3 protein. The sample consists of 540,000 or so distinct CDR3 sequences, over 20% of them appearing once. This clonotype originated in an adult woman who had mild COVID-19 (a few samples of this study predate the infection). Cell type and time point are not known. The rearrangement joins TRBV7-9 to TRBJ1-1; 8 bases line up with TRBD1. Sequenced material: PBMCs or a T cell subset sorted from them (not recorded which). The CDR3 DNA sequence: TGTGCCAGCAACCTAGGACAGGGTGAGACTGAAGCTTTCTTT. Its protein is CASNLGQGETEAFF.